The 10 T cell receptor beta chains presented below share a single source sample, sequenced in a study of T cell changes during pregnancy in multiple sclerosis. The method was immunoSEQ multiplex PCR; TCRdb's version includes in-frame clones alone and lacks a portion of them. The table includes about 58,000 clones, about 90% detected once. The input for sequencing was CD4+ T cells from peripheral blood mononuclear cells, taken after pregnancy. The source of these receptors is a female donor in good health, enrolled as a control in a pregnancy study.

The CDR3 here is CASSIIGQGVEQYF. CDR3 DNA: TGTGCCAGTAGTATAATCGGACAGGGGGTCGAGCAGTACTTC. This rearrangement joins TRBV19 to TRBJ2-7; 10 bases match TRBD1. CDR1 and CDR2 from the germline V gene are LNHDA and SQIVND (reference sequence). The V segment lost 2 bases and the J segment 6 bases; nucleotides outside the gene matches: 4. CDR3 length: 14 residues.

V is TRBV29-1 and J is TRBJ1-2; 8 bases fit TRBD1. This CDR3 is 16 amino acids long. Losses at the gene ends were 0 bases for V and 4 bases for J; bases not matched to a gene: 10. The germline V gene has CDR1 SQVTM and CDR2 ANQGSEA. The CDR3 nucleotides are TGCAGCGTTGAAGATCTGCTACAGGGGGGAATCTATGGCTACACCTTC. This encodes CSVEDLLQGGIYGYTF.

The chain employs TRBV10-3 and TRBJ1-3, with 7 bases identical to TRBD1. Losses at the gene ends were 4 bases for V and 2 bases for J; bases not matched to a gene: 14. Germline V lookup: CDR1 ENHRY, CDR2 SYGVKD. The CDR3 loop spans 18 amino acids. CDR3 nucleotides: TGTGCCATCAGTGGCGAATCGACAGGGCAACTAACTGGAAACACCATATATTTT. Translated: CAISGESTGQLTGNTIYF.

J is TRBJ1-2 and V is TRBV18, with 7 nucleotides matching TRBD1. V gave up 5 bases and J gave up 5 bases; unmatched junction bases: 5. CDR1 and CDR2 (germline): KGHSH, LQKENI. The CDR3 contains 13 residues. This chain's CDR3 is CASSKLQGYGYTF. CDR3 bases: TGTGCCAGCTCAAAGTTACAGGGGTATGGCTACACCTTC.

This clone was recorded only once. This sequence joins TRBV9 and TRBJ2-3; TRBD2 agrees at 8 bases. This CDR3 contains 16 residues. J lost 4 bases, V lost 0 bases, and 7 bases had no gene match. The germline V gene has CDR1 SGDLS and CDR2 YYNGEE. The CDR3 DNA follows: TGTGCCAGCAGCGTAGGTCGCGGGGGGTTCGCAGATACGCAGTATTTT. The encoded protein is CASSVGRGGFADTQYF.

This clone was detected once. CDR3 protein: CASSLRLAWETQYF. DNA of the CDR3: TGTGCCAGCAGCTTACGGCTAGCGTGGGAGACCCAGTACTTC. V usage is TRBV7-2 and J usage is TRBJ2-5; a possible D gene is TRBD2 (6 bases). The CDR3 is made up of 14 amino acids. CDR1 and CDR2 from the germline V gene are SGHTA and FQGNSA. Trimming removed 2 bases from V and 5 bases from J, with 12 bases in between.

This chain uses TRBV5-1 with TRBJ2-2; weak D call: TRBD1 (6 bases). CDR1 is SGHRS, CDR2 YFSETQ, per germline. The CDR3 is made up of 16 amino acids. Trimming cost V 1 base and J 2 bases, with 12 bases left between them. The CDR3: CASSLRQGQNTGELFF. CDR3 DNA sequence: TGCGCCAGCAGCTTGCGGCAGGGACAAAACACCGGGGAGCTGTTTTTT.

This clone came up a few times. This chain uses TRBV21-1 with TRBJ1-1. TRBV21-1 is a known pseudogene. The CDR3 is 14 residues long. The CDR3 DNA follows: TGTGCCAGCTTTGGGGAGGGACAGAACACTGAAGCTTTCTTT. Translating gives CASFGEGQNTEAFF.

This clone was seen a single time. The gene calls are TRBV7-3 and TRBJ2-3, with D maybe TRBD2 (5 bases). Trimming left V 5 bases short and J 3 bases short, with 27 bases between. This CDR3 is built from 19 residues. Germline V gene data show CDR1 as SGHTA and CDR2 as FQGTGA. CDR3 residues: CASSPRGPGLILATDTQYF. Here the CDR3 DNA reads TGTGCCAGCAGCCCAAGAGGCCCGGGGTTAATCTTAGCGACAGATACGCAGTATTTT.

The chain joins TRBV19 to TRBJ1-6, with 8 bases that match TRBD1. The CDR3 sequence is 15 residues long. Trimming removed 5 bases from V and 8 bases from J; junction bases left unmatched: 8. CDR1 and CDR2 (germline): LNHDA, SQIVND (reference sequence). The CDR3: CASSPGQGIDSPLHF. As DNA, the CDR3 is TGTGCCAGTAGTCCAGGACAGGGAATAGATTCACCCCTCCACTTT.